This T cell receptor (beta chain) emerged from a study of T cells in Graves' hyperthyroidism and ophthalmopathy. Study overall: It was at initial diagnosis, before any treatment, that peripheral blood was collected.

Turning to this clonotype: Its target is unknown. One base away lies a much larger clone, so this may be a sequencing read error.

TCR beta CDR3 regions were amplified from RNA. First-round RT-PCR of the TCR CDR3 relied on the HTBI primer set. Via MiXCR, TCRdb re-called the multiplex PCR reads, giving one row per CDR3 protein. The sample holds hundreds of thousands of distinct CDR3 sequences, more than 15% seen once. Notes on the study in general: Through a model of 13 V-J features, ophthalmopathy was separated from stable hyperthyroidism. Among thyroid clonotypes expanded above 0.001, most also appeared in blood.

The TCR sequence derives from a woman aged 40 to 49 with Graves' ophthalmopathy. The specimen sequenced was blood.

The CDR3 protein is CTSSQTEHYGYTF. The CDR3 nucleotides are TGTACCAGCAGCCAAACCGAGCACTATGGCTACACCTTC. V and J are TRBV3-1 and TRBJ1-2; D not resolved. The CDR3 runs 13 residues. Germline loops: CDR1 LGHDT, CDR2 YNNKEL (reference sequence).